This TCR beta chain was recovered during a study of glioma-infiltrating T cells after dendritic cell vaccination. Selection required adequate fresh-frozen tumor tissue plus more than two years' survival data. The CDR3 is made up of 13 amino acids. The germline CDR1 and CDR2 sequences are SGHVS and FQNEAQ. The V and J ends lost 3 bases and 8 bases respectively, with 13 bases between them. Input was 2 ug genomic DNA, or all available if less. The data were produced by immunoSEQ multiplex PCR, yet TCRdb's version contains in-frame clones alone and is incomplete. This sample has tens of thousands of clones, with approximately 80% found just once. On this clone: Its target is unknown.

The study, taken as a whole, reports: Estimated pretreatment TIL content predicted outcome after dendritic cell vaccination.

This TCR was sampled from a human donor with glioblastoma. The rearrangement uses TRBV7-8 and TRBJ1-2; maybe TRBD1 (6 bases). The sample was blood, taken before dendritic cell vaccination. CDR3 coding DNA: TGTGCCAGCAGCTTTATCAGGGGTGAAGGCTACACCTTC. Its protein product is CASSFIRGEGYTF.